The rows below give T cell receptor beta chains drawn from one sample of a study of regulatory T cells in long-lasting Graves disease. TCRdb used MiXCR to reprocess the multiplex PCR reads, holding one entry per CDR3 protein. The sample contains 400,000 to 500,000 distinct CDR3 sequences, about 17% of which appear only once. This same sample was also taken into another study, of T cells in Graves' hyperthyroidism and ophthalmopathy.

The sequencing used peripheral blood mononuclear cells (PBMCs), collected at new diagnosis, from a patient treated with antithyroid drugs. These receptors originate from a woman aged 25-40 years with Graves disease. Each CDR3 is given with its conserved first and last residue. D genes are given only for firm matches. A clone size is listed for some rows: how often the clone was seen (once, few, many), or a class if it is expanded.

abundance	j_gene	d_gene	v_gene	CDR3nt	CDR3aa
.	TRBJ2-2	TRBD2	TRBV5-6	TGTGCCAGCTCTCTAGGACTAGCGGGTATCGTAGGCACCGGGGAGCTGTTTTTT	CASSLGLAGIVGTGELFF
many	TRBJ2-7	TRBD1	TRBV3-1	TGTGCCAGCAGCCAAGTCGGGACAGTCTCCTACGAGCAGTACTTC	CASSQVGTVSYEQYF
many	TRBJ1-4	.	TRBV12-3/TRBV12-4	TGTGCCAGCAGGGGGACCGCCGCTAATGAAAAACTGTTTTTT	CASRGTAANEKLFF
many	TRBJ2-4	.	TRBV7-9	TGTGCCAGCAGCCTAGGGGCAGGGAAAAACATTCAGTACTTC	CASSLGAGKNIQYF
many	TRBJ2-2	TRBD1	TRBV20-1	TGCAGTGCTAATGAGGGGGCGGGTACCGGGGAGCTGTTTTTT	CSANEGAGTGELFF
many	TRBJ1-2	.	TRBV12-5	TGTGCTAGTGGTTTCTTTTTAACAGGAGATTTAGCTAACTATGGCTACACCTTC	CASGFFLTGDLANYGYTF
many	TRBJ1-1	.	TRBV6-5	TGTGCCAGCAGTTACTCAGGCAGGGACACTGAAGCTTTCTTT	CASSYSGRDTEAFF
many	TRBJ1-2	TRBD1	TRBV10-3	TGTGCCACGCTACAGGGGGCTTTGGGAGGCTACACCTTC	CATLQGALGGYTF
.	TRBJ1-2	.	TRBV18	TGTGCCAGCTCACCAACGGATACCTATGGCTACACCTTC	CASSPTDTYGYTF
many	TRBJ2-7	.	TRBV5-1	TGCGCCAGCAGCTTGACGGGGACGGACGAGCAGTACTTC	CASSLTGTDEQYF
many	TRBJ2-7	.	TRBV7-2	TGTGCCAGCAGCTTAGTCTCGGACCCCAGCTCCTACGAGCAGTACTTC	CASSLVSDPSSYEQYF
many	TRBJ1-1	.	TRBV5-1	TGTGCCAGCAGTTTTACAGGTTCGAACACTGAAGCTTTCTTT	CASSFTGSNTEAFF
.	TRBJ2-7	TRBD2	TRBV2	TGTGCCAGCGGGGTGACTAGCGGGTCGTGGGAGCAGTACTTC	CASGVTSGSWEQYF
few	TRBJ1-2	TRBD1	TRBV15	TGTGCCACCAGCATCGGGACAGGAGCTAATGGCTACACCTTC	CATSIGTGANGYTF
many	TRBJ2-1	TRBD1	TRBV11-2	TGTGCCAGCAGCTCGACAGGGAATCGGGCCTACAATGAGCAGTTCTTC	CASSSTGNRAYNEQFF
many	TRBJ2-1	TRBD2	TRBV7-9	TGTGCCAGCAGCCCCGGGACTAGCGGGAGCCCAGTTTACAATGAGCAGTTCTTC	CASSPGTSGSPVYNEQFF
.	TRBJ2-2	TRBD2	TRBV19	TGTGCCAGTAGTATAATGGGACTAGCGTCGAACACCGGGGAGCTGTTTTTT	CASSIMGLASNTGELFF
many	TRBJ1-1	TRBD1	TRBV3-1	TGTGCCAGCAGCCAAAGAGGGACAGAGGAAGCTTTCTTT	CASSQRGTEEAFF
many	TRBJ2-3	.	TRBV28	TGTGCCAGCAGTCCGCGGTGGAGAGATACGCAGTATTTT	CASSPRWRDTQYF
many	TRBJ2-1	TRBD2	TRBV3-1	TGTGCCAGCAGCCTAGGTACTAGCGGATACAATGAGCAGTTCTTC	CASSLGTSGYNEQFF
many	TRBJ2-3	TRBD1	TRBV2	TGTGCCAGCAGCGTTACAGGGGGTCGAGCTAGCACAGATACGCAGTATTTT	CASSVTGGRASTDTQYF
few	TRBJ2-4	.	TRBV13	TGTGCCAGCAGACAAACCGGGGCCCCCAAAAACATTCAGTACTTC	CASRQTGAPKNIQYF
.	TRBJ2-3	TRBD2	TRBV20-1	TGCAGTGCTAGAACTAGCGGAAGCACAGATACGCAGTATTTT	CSARTSGSTDTQYF
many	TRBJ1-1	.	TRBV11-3	TGTGCCAGCAGCTTATCGGCTGGGAACACTGAAGCTTTCTTT	CASSLSAGNTEAFF
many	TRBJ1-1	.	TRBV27	TGTGCCAGCAGTCCACAGGGAGTGAACACTGAAGCTTTCTTT	CASSPQGVNTEAFF
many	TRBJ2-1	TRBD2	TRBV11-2	TGTGCCAGCAGCGTAGCGATCCGAGGACTAGCGGGAAACTACAATGAGCAGTTCTTC	CASSVAIRGLAGNYNEQFF
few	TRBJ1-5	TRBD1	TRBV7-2	TGTGCCAGCAGCCTAAGACAGGACAGGGCAAGGAATCAGCCCCAGCATTTT	CASSLRQDRARNQPQHF
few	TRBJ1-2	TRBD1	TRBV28	TGTGCCAGCAGTTTGGGGGGACAGGGGGGCCTCTATGGCTACACCTTC	CASSLGGQGGLYGYTF
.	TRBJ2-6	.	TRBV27	TGTGCCAGCAGTTTCTTTAGCTCTGGGGCCAACGTCCTGACTTTC	CASSFFSSGANVLTF
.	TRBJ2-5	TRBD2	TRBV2	TGTGCCAGCAGTGAAGGGGGGACTAGCGGGATGGGGGAGACCCAGTACTTC	CASSEGGTSGMGETQYF
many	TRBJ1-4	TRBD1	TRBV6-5	TGTGCCAGCAGTTCCTTGGGGACAGGGGGTGAAAAACTGTTTTTT	CASSSLGTGGEKLFF
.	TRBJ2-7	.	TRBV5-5	TGTGCCAGCAGCTCATACGACGGGGGTTACGACGAGCAGTACTTC	CASSSYDGGYDEQYF
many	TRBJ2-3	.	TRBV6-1	TGTGCCAGCAGTCCAGCAGCGTGGGCGACCTCCACAGATACGCAGTATTTT	CASSPAAWATSTDTQYF
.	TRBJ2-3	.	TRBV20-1	TGCAGTGCTCCGACCCTTATAAGGTCGTGGCCCACAGATACGCAGTATTTT	CSAPTLIRSWPTDTQYF
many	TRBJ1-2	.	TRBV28	TGTGCCAGCAGTTTTTCCGGATATGGCTACACCTTC	CASSFSGYGYTF
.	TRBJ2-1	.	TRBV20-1	TGCAGTGCTAGAGTCCGTCAAGGGAGCTCCTACAATGAGCAGTTCTTC	CSARVRQGSSYNEQFF
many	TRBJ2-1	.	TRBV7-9	TGTGCCAGCAGAGGGGGCGGGGGGCTCTACAATGAGCAGTTCTTC	CASRGGGGLYNEQFF
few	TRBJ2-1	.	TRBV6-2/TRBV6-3	TGTGCCAGCAGCCGAGGATCCGCCATGTCCTACAATGAGCAGTTCTTC	CASSRGSAMSYNEQFF
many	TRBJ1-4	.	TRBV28	TGTGCCAGCAGTTGGGGTCCTCGGGAAAAACTGTTTTTT	CASSWGPREKLFF
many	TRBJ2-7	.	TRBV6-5	TGTGCCAGCAGTTTCACACCCAGGCGTGGTGAGCAGTACTTC	CASSFTPRRGEQYF
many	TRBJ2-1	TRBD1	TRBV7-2	TGTGCCAGCAGCACCTGGGACAGGAGGTACAATGAGCAGTTCTTC	CASSTWDRRYNEQFF
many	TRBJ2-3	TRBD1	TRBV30	TGTGCCTGGGGATCTGGGACAGGTGTCACAGATACGCAGTATTTT	CAWGSGTGVTDTQYF
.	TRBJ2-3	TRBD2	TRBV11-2	TGTGCCAGCAGCAATGGCTCTAGCGGGAGAAGGGATACGCAGTATTTT	CASSNGSSGRRDTQYF
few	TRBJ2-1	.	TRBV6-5	TGTGCCAGCAGTTACTACCCGTACAATGAGCAGTTCTTC	CASSYYPYNEQFF
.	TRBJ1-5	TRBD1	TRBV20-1	TGCAGTGCTAGTTCTATCAGGGGGGAACAGCCCCAGCATTTT	CSASSIRGEQPQHF
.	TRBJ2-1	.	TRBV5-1	TGCGCCAGCAGCTCCAGGAGGGGGCACGACTACAATGAGCAGTTCTTC	CASSSRRGHDYNEQFF
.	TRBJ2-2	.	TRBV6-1	TGTGCCAGCAACGCTCCGAACACCGGGGAGCTGTTTTTT	CASNAPNTGELFF
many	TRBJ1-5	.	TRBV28	TGTGCCAGCCGAGGGGTCGGGGCTGTGCAGCCCCAGCATTTT	CASRGVGAVQPQHF